These T cell receptor beta chains were read from a single sample in a study of blood T cell repertoires in COVID-19. Repertoires were generated with immunoSEQ multiplex PCR, while TCRdb's copy carries only in-frame clones and drops some. Altogether roughly 76,000 clones are present, around 89% being singletons, with the ten largest covering approximately 14%. The sample was peripheral blood. The receptor set was obtained from a man between 65 and 85 years old with active or convalescent COVID-19. The CDR3 runs from the conserved cysteine through the conserved F or W. The D gene is left open where the match is weak. Only some rows state a clone size, as once, few, many or a class for expanded clones.

v_call: TRBV7-9; clone_size: -; d_call: -; j_call: TRBJ2-3; cdr3_aa: CASTPTAGSATDTQYF; cdr3_nt: TGTGCCAGCACCCCGACGGCGGGGTCCGCAACAGATACGCAGTATTTT
v_call: TRBV27; clone_size: -; d_call: -; j_call: TRBJ1-1; cdr3_aa: CASTGTRSTEAFF; cdr3_nt: TGTGCCAGCACCGGGACTCGTTCCACTGAAGCTTTCTTT
v_call: TRBV20-1; clone_size: -; d_call: -; j_call: TRBJ1-5; cdr3_aa: CSASRGYGNQPQHF; cdr3_nt: TGCAGTGCTAGTAGAGGGTATGGCAATCAGCCCCAGCATTTT
v_call: TRBV6-5; clone_size: -; d_call: -; j_call: TRBJ2-3; cdr3_aa: CASSIRPAGDTQYF; cdr3_nt: TGTGCCAGCAGCATCCGCCCAGCGGGAGATACGCAGTATTTT
v_call: TRBV14; clone_size: -; d_call: -; j_call: TRBJ1-1; cdr3_aa: CASSQGAGDTEAFF; cdr3_nt: TGTGCCAGCAGCCAAGGGGCCGGGGACACTGAAGCTTTCTTT
v_call: TRBV5-4; clone_size: -; d_call: -; j_call: TRBJ1-1; cdr3_aa: CASSARVGNTEAFF; cdr3_nt: TGTGCCAGCAGCGCCAGGGTGGGGAACACTGAAGCTTTCTTT
v_call: TRBV5-1; clone_size: -; d_call: TRBD1; j_call: TRBJ1-6; cdr3_aa: CASSPDRAEALHF; cdr3_nt: TGCGCCAGCAGCCCGGACAGGGCCGAGGCCCTCCACTTT
v_call: TRBV12-3/TRBV12-4; clone_size: -; d_call: TRBD1; j_call: TRBJ1-1; cdr3_aa: CASSLDQGVRAFF; cdr3_nt: TGTGCCAGCAGTTTGGATCAGGGGGTGAGGGCTTTCTTT
v_call: TRBV30; clone_size: -; d_call: TRBD1; j_call: TRBJ1-4; cdr3_aa: CAWIRTGEDEKLFF; cdr3_nt: TGTGCCTGGATAAGAACAGGGGAAGATGAAAAACTGTTTTTT
v_call: TRBV6-5; clone_size: once; d_call: -; j_call: TRBJ1-1; cdr3_aa: CASSYQGSVTEAFF; cdr3_nt: TGTGCCAGCAGTTATCAGGGATCGGTCACTGAAGCTTTCTTT
v_call: TRBV11-3; clone_size: -; d_call: -; j_call: TRBJ1-1; cdr3_aa: CASSFSASGGTEAFF; cdr3_nt: TGTGCCAGCAGCTTCTCGGCGTCGGGGGGCACTGAAGCTTTCTTT
v_call: TRBV18; clone_size: -; d_call: -; j_call: TRBJ1-5; cdr3_aa: CASSPRVDRGDGPQHF; cdr3_nt: TGTGCCAGCTCACCAAGGGTCGACAGAGGCGATGGGCCCCAGCATTTT
v_call: TRBV7-2; clone_size: -; d_call: TRBD1; j_call: TRBJ1-1; cdr3_aa: CASSSTGQGDTEAFF; cdr3_nt: TGTGCCAGCAGCTCAACGGGACAGGGAGACACTGAAGCTTTCTTT
v_call: TRBV5-1; clone_size: -; d_call: TRBD1; j_call: TRBJ1-6; cdr3_aa: CASSWGDRAIGSPLHF; cdr3_nt: TGCGCCAGCAGCTGGGGGGACAGGGCGATCGGGTCACCCCTCCACTTT
v_call: TRBV5-5; clone_size: -; d_call: -; j_call: TRBJ1-2; cdr3_aa: CASSIQGHGYTF; cdr3_nt: TGTGCCAGCAGCATACAGGGTCATGGCTACACCTTC
v_call: TRBV28; clone_size: -; d_call: -; j_call: TRBJ2-1; cdr3_aa: CASSSLGLPSHNEQFF; cdr3_nt: TGTGCCAGCAGTTCTTTGGGCCTTCCCTCCCACAATGAGCAGTTCTTC
v_call: TRBV6-1; clone_size: -; d_call: TRBD1; j_call: TRBJ2-2; cdr3_aa: CASSEQGAHTGELFF; cdr3_nt: TGTGCCAGCAGTGAACAGGGGGCACACACCGGGGAGCTGTTTTTT
v_call: TRBV7-9; clone_size: -; d_call: -; j_call: TRBJ1-2; cdr3_aa: CASSLGQNYGYTF; cdr3_nt: TGTGCCAGCAGCTTAGGCCAGAACTATGGCTACACCTTC
v_call: TRBV4-2; clone_size: -; d_call: TRBD2; j_call: TRBJ2-5; cdr3_aa: CASSQDRTTSGRKETQYF; cdr3_nt: TGTGCCAGCAGCCAAGATCGTACGACTAGCGGGAGGAAAGAGACCCAGTACTTC
v_call: TRBV3-1/TRBV3-2; clone_size: -; d_call: TRBD2; j_call: TRBJ2-1; cdr3_aa: CASSRSGSDNEQFF; cdr3_nt: TGTGCCAGCAGCCGGAGCGGGAGTGACAATGAGCAGTTCTTC
v_call: TRBV27; clone_size: -; d_call: TRBD1; j_call: TRBJ2-3; cdr3_aa: CASSGVLTKGAWTQYF; cdr3_nt: TGTGCCAGCAGCGGGGTACTTACAAAGGGGGCGTGGACGCAGTATTTT
v_call: TRBV19; clone_size: few; d_call: TRBD2; j_call: TRBJ2-5; cdr3_aa: CASSIGYSRLAGEETQYF; cdr3_nt: TGTGCCAGTAGTATAGGGTACTCGAGACTAGCGGGAGAAGAGACCCAGTACTTC
v_call: TRBV7-2; clone_size: -; d_call: TRBD2; j_call: TRBJ2-2; cdr3_aa: CASSRTSGYTGELFF; cdr3_nt: TGTGCCAGCAGCCGGACTAGCGGATACACCGGGGAGCTGTTTTTT
v_call: TRBV27; clone_size: -; d_call: TRBD2; j_call: TRBJ2-3; cdr3_aa: CASSRLAGGPHTQYF; cdr3_nt: TGTGCCAGCAGTCGACTAGCGGGAGGGCCTCATACGCAGTATTTT
v_call: TRBV28; clone_size: -; d_call: -; j_call: TRBJ2-1; cdr3_aa: CASRLNLWNEQFF; cdr3_nt: TGTGCCAGCAGGCTAAATCTGTGGAATGAGCAGTTCTTC
v_call: TRBV5-1; clone_size: -; d_call: -; j_call: TRBJ1-4; cdr3_aa: CASSLGQNNEKLFF; cdr3_nt: TGCGCCAGCAGCTTGGGACAGAATAATGAAAAACTGTTTTTT
v_call: TRBV30; clone_size: -; d_call: TRBD2; j_call: TRBJ2-1; cdr3_aa: CAWTLGLAGLYNEQFF; cdr3_nt: TGTGCCTGGACCTTGGGACTAGCGGGGCTCTACAATGAGCAGTTCTTC
v_call: TRBV2; clone_size: -; d_call: -; j_call: TRBJ1-1; cdr3_aa: CASSAGENTEAFF; cdr3_nt: TGTGCCAGCAGTGCCGGAGAGAACACTGAAGCTTTCTTT
v_call: TRBV18; clone_size: -; d_call: -; j_call: TRBJ2-1; cdr3_aa: CASSPPPGGRDSYNEQFF; cdr3_nt: TGTGCCAGCTCACCACCGCCTGGAGGGCGGGACTCCTACAATGAGCAGTTCTTC
v_call: TRBV28; clone_size: few; d_call: -; j_call: TRBJ1-2; cdr3_aa: CASSLAGLHNYGYTF; cdr3_nt: TGTGCCAGCAGTTTGGCAGGCCTACATAACTATGGCTACACCTTC